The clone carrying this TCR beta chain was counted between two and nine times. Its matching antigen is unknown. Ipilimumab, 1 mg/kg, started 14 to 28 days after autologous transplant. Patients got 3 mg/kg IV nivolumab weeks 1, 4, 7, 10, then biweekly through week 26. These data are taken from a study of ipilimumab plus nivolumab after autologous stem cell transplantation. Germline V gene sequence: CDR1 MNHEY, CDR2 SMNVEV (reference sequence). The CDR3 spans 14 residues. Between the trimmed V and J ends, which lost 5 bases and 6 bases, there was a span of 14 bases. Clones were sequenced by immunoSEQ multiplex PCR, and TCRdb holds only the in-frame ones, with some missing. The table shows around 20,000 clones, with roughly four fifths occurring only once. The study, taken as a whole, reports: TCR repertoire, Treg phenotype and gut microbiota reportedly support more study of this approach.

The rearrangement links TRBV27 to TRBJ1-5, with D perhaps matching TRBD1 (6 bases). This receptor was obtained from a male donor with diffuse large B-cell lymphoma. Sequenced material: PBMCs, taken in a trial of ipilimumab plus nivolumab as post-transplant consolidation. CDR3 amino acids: CASSPGGGLQPQHF. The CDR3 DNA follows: TGTGCCAGCAGTCCCGGTGGGGGGCTTCAGCCCCAGCATTTT.